One and the same sample provided the 21 T cell receptor beta chains below, sequenced in a study of blood T cell repertoires in COVID-19 (dated by TCRdb to between 2020 and 2021). Libraries came from the immunoSEQ multiplex PCR assay. TCRdb obtained this table from immuneACCESS and retained in-frame rearrangements with V and J assigned. These tables miss some clones; where compared with another copy, unresolved V genes account for less than half of the shortfall, and the remainder is unexplained. The table for this sample lists about 150,000 clones; over 70% of them were counted only once. Approximately 6.5% of the sample belongs to the ten largest clones. The specimen sequenced was peripheral blood. Receptors originate from an elderly man with acute or convalescent COVID-19.

This chain links TRBV9 with TRBJ1-1; tentative D call: TRBD1 (5 bases). The CDR3 contains 16 residues. Germline V lookup: CDR1 SGDLS, CDR2 YYNGEE. Trimming left V 3 bases short and J 0 bases short, with 15 bases between. The CDR3 DNA sequence: TGTGCCAGCAGCGCTGGACAACCTGTTATGAACACTGAAGCTTTCTTT. It codes for CASSAGQPVMNTEAFF.

This clone was counted only a few times. J is TRBJ1-2 and V is TRBV2, with D perhaps matching TRBD1 (5 bases). This CDR3 has 13 amino acids. CDR1 SNHLY and CDR2 FYNNEI come from the germline V gene. The V gene lost 7 bases and the J gene lost 4 bases, with 13 bases spanning the gap. CDR3 DNA: TGTGCCAGCACCAGGGCGCAGTCCTATGGCTACACCTTC. This gives the protein CASTRAQSYGYTF. Variable domain in full (rest from reference TRBV2 and TRBJ1-2): EPEVTQTPSHQVTQMGQEVILRCVPISNHLYFYWYRQILGQKVEFLVSFYNNEISEKSEIFDDQFSVERPDGSNFTLKIRSTKLEDSAMYFCASTRAQSYGYTFGSGTRLTVV.

The V and J genes are TRBV6-1 and TRBJ1-6, with 7 bases matching TRBD1. Trimming at V came to 2 bases and at J to 5 bases, leaving 6 bases not matched to a gene. Germline V gene sequence: CDR1 MNHNS, CDR2 SASEGT. The CDR3 sequence is 16 residues long. The CDR3 reads CASSEPGTANNSPLHF. CDR3 nucleotides: TGTGCCAGCAGTGAACCCGGGACAGCCAATAATTCACCCCTCCACTTT.

The chain combines TRBV6-1 with TRBJ2-5, with TRBD1 identical over 7 bases. Looked up from germline, CDR1 is MNHNS and CDR2 is SASEGT. The V segment lost 2 bases and the J segment 4 bases; nucleotides outside the gene matches: 4. CDR3 size: 14 residues. This CDR3 is CASSEQTGVETQYF. Written as DNA, the CDR3 is TGTGCCAGCAGTGAACAAACAGGGGTAGAGACCCAGTACTTC.

This chain joins TRBV4-1 and TRBJ2-6, with a possible D match to TRBD1 (5 bases). Trimming stripped 0 bases from V and 2 bases from J, with 8 bases between. This CDR3 contains 16 residues. Germline V gene lookup returns CDR1 MGHRA and CDR2 YSYEKL. The CDR3 loop is CASSQDQGPGANVLTF. The CDR3 region has the DNA TGCGCCAGCAGCCAAGATCAGGGCCCTGGGGCCAACGTCCTGACTTTC.

The chain combines TRBV4-1 with TRBJ2-1; 8 bases map to TRBD2. The length of the CDR3 is 16 residues. Germline loops: CDR1 MGHRA, CDR2 YSYEKL. V lost 0 bases and J lost 0; bases outside the gene matches: 1. The DNA of the CDR3 is TGCGCCAGCAGCCAAGAAAGCGGGAGCTCCTACAATGAGCAGTTCTTC. Its protein is CASSQESGSSYNEQFF.

This clone occurred once. The CDR3 region has the DNA TGTGCCAGCACCTTTAGTGGAAGGGGTCAGCCCCAGCATTTT. It codes for CASTFSGRGQPQHF. The chain employs TRBV28 and TRBJ1-5; weak D call: TRBD1 (5 bases). Germline assignment: CDR1 MDHEN and CDR2 SYDVKM. This CDR3 region has 14 residues. The V and J ends lost 7 bases and 6 bases respectively, with 16 bases between them.

V and J are TRBV28 and TRBJ1-1; no clear D. V lost 7 bases, J lost 2 bases, and 20 bases lay in between. Germline-derived CDR1 and CDR2 are MDHEN and SYDVKM. This CDR3 contains 16 residues. CDR3 DNA: TGTGCCAGCACCCAGACCGAGGGAAAAGCTAACACTGAAGCTTTCTTT. This codes for CASTQTEGKANTEAFF.

The chain recombines TRBV19 with TRBJ2-1, with D unclear. Germline CDR1 reads LNHDA; CDR2 reads SQIVND (reference sequence). The length of the CDR3 is 13 residues. The V end was cut by 2 bases, the J end by 2 bases, with 4 bases between. The chain's CDR3 is CASSITAYNEQFF. As DNA, the CDR3 is TGTGCCAGTAGTATAACGGCCTACAATGAGCAGTTCTTC. Using reference TRBV19 and TRBJ2-1 for the parts outside the CDR3, the full variable domain is DGGITQSPKYLFRKEGQNVTLSCEQNLNHDAMYWYRQDPGQGLRLIYYSQIVNDFQKGDIAEGYSVSREKKESFPLTVTSAQKNPTAFYLCASSITAYNEQFFGPGTRLTVL.

The rearrangement uses TRBV7-2 and TRBJ1-5, with D uncertain. This CDR3 comprises 15 residues. Trimming pared 1 base from V and 3 bases from J, leaving 10 bases between. The germline gives CDR1 SGHTA, CDR2 FQGNSA. In nucleotides, the CDR3 is TGTGCCAGCAGCTTAGGGGCAGCCATCAATCAGCCCCAGCATTTT. Amino acids: CASSLGAAINQPQHF.

This clone was seen a single time. CDR3: CASSLAGGTRQPQHF. CDR3 in DNA: TGTGCCAGCAGCTTGGCGGGGGGAACGAGGCAGCCCCAGCATTTT. The chain carries TRBV7-2 and TRBJ1-5, with D tentatively TRBD1 (5 bases). V was pared by 3 bases and J by 7 bases, with 16 bases between. This CDR3 has 15 residues. Germline V gene sequence: CDR1 SGHTA, CDR2 FQGNSA.

This chain connects TRBV5-1 to TRBJ2-2; D may be TRBD1 (5 bases). Per germline, CDR1 SGHRS and CDR2 YFSETQ. The V and J ends lost 4 bases and 4 bases respectively, with 8 bases between them. CDR3 length equals 13 residues. CDR3 sequence reads: CASSPDSTGELFF. The DNA of the CDR3 is TGCGCCAGCAGCCCAGACAGCACCGGGGAGCTGTTTTTT. The full variable domain, completed using reference TRBV5-1 and TRBJ2-2, is KAGVTQTPRYLIKTRGQQVTLSCSPISGHRSVSWYQQTPGQGLQFLFEYFSETQRNKGNFPGRFSGRQFSNSRSEMNVSTLELGDSALYLCASSPDSTGELFFGEGSRLTVL.

The chain has TRBV6-5 and TRBJ2-5, with a weak D call TRBD2 (6 bases). The CDR3 extends over 14 amino acids. CDR1 and CDR2 from the germline V gene are MNHEY and SVGAGI. V shed 6 bases and J shed 5 bases, with 16 bases lying between them. The DNA for the CDR3 is TGTGCCAGCAGCCGGGGACTTCCTCGCGAGACCCAGTACTTC. This encodes CASSRGLPRETQYF.

The chain is built from TRBV5-1 and TRBJ1-2; no definite D call. Germline V CDR1 and CDR2: SGHRS, YFSETQ. The V end lost 4 bases, the J end lost 2 bases, and 9 bases lay between the germline ends. The CDR3 loop spans 13 amino acids. CDR3 nucleotides: TGCGCCAGCAGCCAACAGACAAACTATGGCTACACCTTC. This codes for CASSQQTNYGYTF.

This clone was detected only once. The V call is TRBV5-5, the J call TRBJ1-1; TRBD1 is a possible D gene (6 bases). The CDR3 is made up of 14 amino acids. CDR1 and CDR2 from the germline V gene are SGHKS and YYEKEE (reference sequence). V was trimmed by 4 bases and J by 3 bases, leaving 13 bases between them. DNA of the CDR3: TGTGCCAGCAGCAGACAGGCGGCTGACACTGAAGCTTTCTTT. The encoded protein is CASSRQAADTEAFF.

The gene calls are TRBV4-1 and TRBJ1-2; D perhaps matches TRBD1 (5 bases). Per germline, CDR1 MGHRA and CDR2 YSYEKL. The V end lost 4 bases, the J end lost 8 bases, and 20 bases lay between the germline ends. The CDR3 is 15 amino acids. The CDR3 region is CASSPGGIKLGGYTF. CDR3 DNA sequence: TGCGCCAGCAGCCCGGGGGGGATAAAACTCGGAGGCTACACCTTC.

The rearrangement joins TRBV6-5 to TRBJ1-1; weak D call: TRBD1 (5 bases). CDR1 and CDR2 from the germline V gene are MNHEY and SVGAGI. Trimming took off 6 bases at V and 0 bases at J, with 11 bases between the two ends. The CDR3 has 14 amino acids. CDR3 residues: CASSPGVMNTEAFF. CDR3 bases: TGTGCCAGCAGCCCGGGGGTGATGAACACTGAAGCTTTCTTT.

This chain uses TRBV28 with TRBJ1-2, with 8 nucleotides matching TRBD1. This CDR3 region has 16 residues. Unmatched junction bases numbered 14, after V lost 5 bases and J lost 6 bases. Germline values: CDR1 MDHEN, CDR2 SYDVKM. The CDR3 sequence is CASSLLGENRGNGYTF. The CDR3 DNA is TGTGCCAGCAGTCTACTAGGGGAAAACAGGGGGAATGGCTACACCTTC.

The rearrangement uses TRBV4-2 and TRBJ1-2; D is possibly TRBD1 (6 bases). The CDR3 has 15 residues. Trimming left V 0 bases short and J 2 bases short, with 10 bases between. The germline V gene has CDR1 LGHNA and CDR2 YNFKEQ. The CDR3 region has the DNA TGTGCCAGCAGCCAAGATAGGACAGAGAACTATGGCTACACCTTC. As protein: CASSQDRTENYGYTF.

The chain employs TRBV6-5 and TRBJ2-6, with D perhaps matching TRBD1 (6 bases). With 7 bases removed from V and 0 bases from J, the gap between germline ends came to 10 bases. The CDR3 extends over 15 amino acids. Per germline, CDR1 MNHEY and CDR2 SVGAGI. In DNA, the CDR3 is TGTGCCAGCACCCGGGACAACTCTGGGGCCAACGTCCTGACTTTC. Translating it yields CASTRDNSGANVLTF.

This chain joins TRBV6-5 and TRBJ1-3; 10 bases fit TRBD1. This CDR3 has 14 amino acids. The germline CDR1 and CDR2 sequences are MNHEY and SVGAGI. The trim removed 7 bases at V and 3 bases at J, leaving 3 bases unmatched. DNA for the CDR3: TGTGCCAGCATCGGGGACAGGGGTGGAAACACCATATATTTT. As protein: CASIGDRGGNTIYF.